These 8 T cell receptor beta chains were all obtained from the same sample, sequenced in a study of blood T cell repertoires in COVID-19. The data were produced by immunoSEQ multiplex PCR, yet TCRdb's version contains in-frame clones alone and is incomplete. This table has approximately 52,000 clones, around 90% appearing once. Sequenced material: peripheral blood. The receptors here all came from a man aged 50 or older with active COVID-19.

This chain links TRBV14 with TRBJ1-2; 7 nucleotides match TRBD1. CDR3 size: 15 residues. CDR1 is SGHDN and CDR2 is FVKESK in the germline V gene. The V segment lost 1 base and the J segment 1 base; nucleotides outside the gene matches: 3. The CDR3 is CASSQGGGLNYGYTF. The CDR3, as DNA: TGTGCCAGCAGCCAAGGAGGGGGCCTTAACTATGGCTACACCTTC.

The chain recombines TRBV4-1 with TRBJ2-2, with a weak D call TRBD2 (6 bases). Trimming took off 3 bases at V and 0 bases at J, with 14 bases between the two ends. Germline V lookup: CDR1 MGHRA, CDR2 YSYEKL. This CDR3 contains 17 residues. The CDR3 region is CASSHPARGPNTGELFF. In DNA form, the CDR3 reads TGCGCCAGCAGCCACCCAGCGCGGGGACCGAACACCGGGGAGCTGTTTTTT.

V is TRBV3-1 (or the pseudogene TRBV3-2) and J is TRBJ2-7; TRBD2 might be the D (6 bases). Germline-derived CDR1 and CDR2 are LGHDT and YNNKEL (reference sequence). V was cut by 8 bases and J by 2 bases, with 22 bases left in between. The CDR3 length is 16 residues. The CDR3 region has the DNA TGTGCCAGCCGTCCGTCGGGAGCCGCTGAAACCTACGAGCAGTACTTC. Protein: CASRPSGAAETYEQYF.

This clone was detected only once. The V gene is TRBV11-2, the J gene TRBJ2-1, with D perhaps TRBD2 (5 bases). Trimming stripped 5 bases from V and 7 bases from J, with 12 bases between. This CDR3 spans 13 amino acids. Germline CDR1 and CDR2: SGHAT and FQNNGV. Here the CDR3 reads CASSRGQRNEQFF. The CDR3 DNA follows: TGTGCCAGCAGCCGCGGGCAGAGGAATGAGCAGTTCTTC.

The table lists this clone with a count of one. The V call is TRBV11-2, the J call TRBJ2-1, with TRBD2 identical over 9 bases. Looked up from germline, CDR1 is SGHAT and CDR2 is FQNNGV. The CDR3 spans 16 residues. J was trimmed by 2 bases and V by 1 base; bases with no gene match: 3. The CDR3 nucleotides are TGTGCCAGCAGCTTAGCTAGCGGGGAACCCTACAATGAGCAGTTCTTC. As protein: CASSLASGEPYNEQFF.

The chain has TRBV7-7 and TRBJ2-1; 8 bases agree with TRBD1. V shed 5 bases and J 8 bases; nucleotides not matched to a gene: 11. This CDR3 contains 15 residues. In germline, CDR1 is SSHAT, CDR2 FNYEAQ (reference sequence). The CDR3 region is CASSESWTGQDEQFF. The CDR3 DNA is TGTGCCAGCAGCGAAAGTTGGACAGGGCAGGATGAGCAGTTCTTC.

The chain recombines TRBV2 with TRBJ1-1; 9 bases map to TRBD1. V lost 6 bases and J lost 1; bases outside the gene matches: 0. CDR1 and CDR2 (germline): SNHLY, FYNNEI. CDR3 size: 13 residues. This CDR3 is CASRGQGNTEAFF. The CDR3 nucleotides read TGTGCCAGCAGGGGACAGGGGAACACTGAAGCTTTCTTT. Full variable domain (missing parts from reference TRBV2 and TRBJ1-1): EPEVTQTPSHQVTQMGQEVILRCVPISNHLYFYWYRQILGQKVEFLVSFYNNEISEKSEIFDDQFSVERPDGSNFTLKIRSTKLEDSAMYFCASRGQGNTEAFFGQGTRLTVV.

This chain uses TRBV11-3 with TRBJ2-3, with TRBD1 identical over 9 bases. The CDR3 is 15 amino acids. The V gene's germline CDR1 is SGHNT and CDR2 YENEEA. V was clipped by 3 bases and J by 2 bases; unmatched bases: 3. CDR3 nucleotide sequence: TGTGCCAGCAGCTTCCGGGACAGGGACACAGATACGCAGTATTTT. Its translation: CASSFRDRDTDTQYF.